A single sample gave rise to the 3 T cell receptor beta chains below, sequenced in a study of shared clonotypes between healthy human individuals. The repertoire was sequenced with immunoSEQ multiplex PCR; TCRdb's copy has only in-frame clones and lacks some. The table includes about 480,000 clones, roughly 78% detected once. Sample: PBMCs. These receptors all stem from a woman aged 40 to 50 in good health. Some clones in this sample may be carry-over from other donors' samples.

The chain is built from TRBV6-4 and TRBJ2-1, with a weak D call TRBD2 (6 bases). Trimming cost V 5 bases and J 6 bases, with 17 bases left between them. There are 15 residues in the CDR3. Germline V CDR1 and CDR2: MRHNA, SNTAGT. Written as DNA, the CDR3 is TGTGCCAGCAGTCAAACCCCGGGAGCTAGCAATGAGCAGTTCTTC. It yields the protein CASSQTPGASNEQFF.

V is TRBV19 and J is TRBJ2-7, with D maybe TRBD1 (6 bases). CDR1 is LNHDA, CDR2 SQIVND, per germline (reference sequence). V lost 5 bases and J 2 bases, leaving 13 bases between the germline ends. This CDR3 contains 14 residues. CDR3 in DNA: TGTGCCAGTAGTGGTGGGACACCGACCTACGAGCAGTACTTC. This gives the protein CASSGGTPTYEQYF.

V and J are TRBV7-6 and TRBJ2-7; no definite D call. The germline V gene has CDR1 SGHVS and CDR2 FNYEAQ. V was clipped by 7 bases and J by 1 base, with 11 bases between them. The CDR3 is 13 amino acids. As DNA, the CDR3 is TGTGCCAGCAACACTCGGTATTCCTACGAGCAGTACTTC. Protein: CASNTRYSYEQYF.